What follows describes a single T cell receptor beta chain. What this receptor recognizes is not known. No qualities accompany the bases; no much larger clone lies one base away. The junction shows trimming of 3 bases on V and 0 bases on J, and the gene matches do not reach 5 bases of it. There are 16 amino acids in the CDR3, from cysteine to phenylalanine inclusive. Here the CDR3 DNA is all that survives: 48 bases in frame from base 1. In the germline V gene, CDR1 corresponds to ENHRY and CDR2 to SYGVKD. Donors were healthy HIV-negative adults with no recently reported acute infections or vaccinations. Every donor was a Caucasian adult residing in Nashville, Tennessee, USA. Magnetic negative selection was used to enrich CD4+ T cells, after which naive cells were positively selected on CD45RA and the negative fraction became the memory subset. Blood was collected by leukapheresis, and PBMCs were isolated by Ficoll-Histopaque density gradient centrifugation and then cryopreserved in liquid nitrogen vapor phase. Analytical flow cytometry was used to check the purity and quantity of each magnetically sorted T cell population. Genomic DNA was isolated from every sorted fraction and measured by UV absorbance on a Nanodrop 2000c.

This entry is derived from a study of shared clonotypes between healthy human individuals (TCRdb year 2020). About the investigation overall: A few men and two women, aged 18 to 49 years, made up the cohort. For each donor, CD4 naive and CD4 memory were each given three plates, CD8 naive was given two plates, and CD8 memory was given one plate. To estimate repertoire size and how much clonotypes are shared between individuals, the study performed deep sequencing of blood TCR repertoires from about five healthy adults. Libraries were prepared and TCR repertoires were sequenced by different laboratories using diverse techniques, in order to increase sequencing depth and limit assay-specific biases. Between about 0.85 and 9.5 billion PBMCs per donor were obtained by leukapheresis. Beyond this particular receptor, the publication reports: Larger estimated clonotype richness was generally found for naive subsets than for memory subsets. The small number of donors limited the genetic and exposure-history diversity represented. Pairwise subsampling led to the expectation that sequencing depth would affect the degree of clonotype sharing among donors. Incomplete sequencing was indicated by rarefaction of sorted-subset datasets, despite the large sequencing depth. Sampling was limited to blood, and TCR repertoires in tissue likely differ from TCR repertoires in blood. About 5% of naive CD4, around 3.6% of naive CD8, around 2.3% of memory CD4, and approximately 0.39% of memory CD8 clonotypes were shared across four donors. Clonotypes shared by all four sorted-subset donors showed higher generation probabilities than non-shared clonotypes.

Using the deep immunoSEQ assay, multiplex PCR amplified TCR CDR3 regions from genomic DNA. Extracted genomic DNA from each cell subset was spread evenly across all wells of several immunoSEQ 96-well plates, with each plate serving as a replicate. For sorted subsets, each replicate PCR was loaded with roughly 190 ng genomic DNA, equivalent to 25,000 to 35,000 T cell genomes. Purified libraries were measured with a Qubit 3.0 fluorometer, size-checked on a Bioanalyzer 2100, and measured again with the KAPA Library Quantification kit. Every immunoSEQ 96-well plate was sequenced on a separate single-read 150-cycle Illumina NextSeq 550 flow cell. In the authors' own workflow: Because the immunoSEQ output held only junctional sequences and lacked quality scores, the filtering could not match the filtering applied to full-length reads. Sequences were annotated with PyIR, a Python wrapper for IgBLAST v1.9, and V/J genes and CDR3 were assigned using IMGT germline references. Reads were filtered out if the reads had weak V/J assignments (E-value above 1e-6), no CDR3, stop codons, out-of-frame junctions, or ambiguous translated residues. A V3J clonotype was defined by an identical inferred V gene, J gene, and CDR3 amino acid sequence. The percentage overlap between two repertoires was calculated by dividing the number of shared unique clonotypes by the size of the smaller repertoire. Richness of each repertoire was evaluated using RTK rarefaction, the Chao1 estimator, and Recon v2.1 estimates of unobserved clonotypes. For all TCRbeta clonotypes obtained by the gDNA method from four donors, generation probabilities were computed with OLGA. Entries here come from immuneACCESS through TCRdb and include only in-frame sequences with V and J called. Some clones fail to appear in such tables; in the studies checked, an unresolved V gene covers under half of the shortfall, and the cause of the remainder is unknown. That table is the source of V, J and clone size, and D and trimming were worked out from the DNA. This sample gives roughly 2 million clones in total; almost 96% of them show up just once. The ten most abundant clones make up around 0.13% of the sample.

This receptor was obtained from a man aged 18-30 years in good health. Sequenced: naive CD4+ T cells sorted from blood. The sample's cell subset or site, from its label and the paper: CD45RA+ positively selected. The rearranged chain carries TRBV10-3 and TRBJ2-1, with TRBD2 matching 7 junction bases. The DNA sequence is as follows: TGTGCCATCAGTGATGAAGGCGGGAGCTCCTACAATGAGCAGTTCTTC. The encoded protein is CAISDEGGSSYNEQFF.